The rows below give T cell receptor beta chains drawn from one sample of a study of T cells in Graves' hyperthyroidism and ophthalmopathy. TCRdb re-called the multiplex PCR reads through MiXCR, storing one row per CDR3 protein. In the table there are nearly 750,000 distinct CDR3 sequences, approximately 36% of which are singletons. Sequenced input: blood. The receptor source for this set is a woman aged 40-49 years with Graves' hyperthyroidism. Both conserved end residues are part of each CDR3. Each record gives: CDR3 length, V gene, J gene, CDR3 protein.

length: 15; V: TRBV7-2; J: TRBJ2-7; CDR3: CASSLGRLPSVEQYF
length: 13; V: TRBV20-1; J: TRBJ2-7; CDR3: CSALGGLSYEQYF
length: 14; V: TRBV7-2; J: TRBJ2-7; CDR3: CASSRQDREGLWYF
length: 15; V: TRBV9; J: TRBJ2-5; CDR3: CASSVDDRVQETQYF
length: 15; V: TRBV7-2; J: TRBJ2-7; CDR3: CASSFTPTSYYEQYF
length: 15; V: TRBV6-6; J: TRBJ1-1; CDR3: CASSYSTGGATEAFF
length: 15; V: TRBV7-9; J: TRBJ2-7; CDR3: CASSSLSTRGSEQYF
length: 15; V: TRBV5-1; J: TRBJ2-5; CDR3: CASSPATGGRETQYF
length: 14; V: TRBV20-1; J: TRBJ2-7; CDR3: CSARGTGFSYEQYF
length: 16; V: TRBV7-2; J: TRBJ2-5; CDR3: CASSPLLSGSGETQYF